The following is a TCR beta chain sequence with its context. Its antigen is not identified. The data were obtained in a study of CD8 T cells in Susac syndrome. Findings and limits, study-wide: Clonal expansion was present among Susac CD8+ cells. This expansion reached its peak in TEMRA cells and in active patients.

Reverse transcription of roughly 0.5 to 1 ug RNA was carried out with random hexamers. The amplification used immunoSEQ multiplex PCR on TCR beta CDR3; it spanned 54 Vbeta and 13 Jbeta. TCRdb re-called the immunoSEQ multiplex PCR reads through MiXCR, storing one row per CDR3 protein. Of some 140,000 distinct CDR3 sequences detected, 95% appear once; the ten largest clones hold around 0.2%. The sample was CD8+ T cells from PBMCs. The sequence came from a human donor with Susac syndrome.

The CDR3 bases are TGTGCCAGCAACCTCCTCGGACTAGACCATGAGCAGTTCTTC. It is translated as CASNLLGLDHEQFF. The genes are TRBV7-9 and TRBJ2-1; TRBD2 aligns across 7 bases. V was pared by 7 bases and J by 8 bases, with 11 bases of the junction left unmatched. The germline V gene has CDR1 SEHNR and CDR2 FQNEAQ (reference sequence). CDR3 length: 14 residues.